Below are 12 T cell receptor beta chains sequenced from a single sample in a study of human T cells and chemical hapten exposure. The time point was: pre-sensitization, week 0. The treatment here: therapeutic diphenylcyclopropenone sensitization with weekly scalp DPC. A single record per CDR3 protein comes from TCRdb applying MiXCR to the RACE reads. This sample has roughly 38,000 distinct CDR3 sequences, with around 7.6% found just once. The sample consisted of whole blood, taken in connection with sensitization to the hapten diphenylcyclopropenone (DPC). The origin of the receptors is a woman between 50 and 59 years old with alopecia areata. Some clones in this sample may be carry-over from other donors' samples.

On this clonotype itself: One junction end does not reproduce the germline sequence, and a read error may be involved. This chain uses TRBV6-5 with TRBJ2-3; 7 bases map to TRBD2. Germline V CDR1 and CDR2: MNHEY, SVGAGI. The CDR3 extends over 16 amino acids. The CDR3 region has the DNA TGTGCCAGCGGTTACTCTTGGACTAGTAACACAGATACGCAGTATTTT. This encodes CASGYSWTSNTDTQYF.

This clonotype appeared a few times. The chain carries TRBV29-1 and TRBJ2-5; D possibly uses TRBD1 or TRBD2 (5 bases each). The CDR3 runs to 10 residues. Germline V lookup: CDR1 SQVTM, CDR2 ANQGSEA. Trimming took 6 bases from V and 5 from J, leaving 7 bases between them. In DNA, the CDR3 is TGCAGCGTGGGGGTGGAGACCCAGTACTTC. It translates to CSVGVETQYF.

This clonotype has just a few counts. The CDR3 sequence is CASSFPRLAANTGELFF. CDR3 DNA sequence: TGTGCCAGCAGCTTCCCTAGACTAGCGGCAAACACCGGGGAGCTGTTTTTT. This chain joins TRBV7-8 and TRBJ2-2, with 9 bases identical to TRBD2. Trimming at V came to 3 bases and at J to 2 bases, leaving 7 bases not matched to a gene. This CDR3 is built from 17 residues. In germline, CDR1 is SGHVS, CDR2 FQNEAQ.

This clonotype was found a few times. This rearrangement joins TRBV18 to TRBJ2-1, with D hard to call. CDR1 and CDR2 (germline): KGHSH, LQKENI. The CDR3 totals 14 residues. V gave up 2 bases and J gave up 7 bases, with 12 bases separating them. In DNA form, the CDR3 reads TGTGCCAGCTCACCAAGGCAAGGGTCGAATGAGCAGTTCTTC. The encoded protein is CASSPRQGSNEQFF.

Ten or more counts support this clonotype. V gene TRBV4-2 combines with J gene TRBJ1-1; D unclear. V was trimmed by 0 bases and J by 2 bases, leaving 7 bases between them. Germline V gene lookup returns CDR1 LGHNA and CDR2 YNFKEQ. This CDR3 is 14 amino acids long. The CDR3 loop is CASSQDGLNTEAFF. In nucleotides, the CDR3 is TGTGCCAGCAGCCAAGATGGGCTCAACACTGAAGCTTTCTTT.

In its sample, this clonotype was seen a few times. The DNA for the CDR3 is TGTGCCAGCAGTCCTGTGATAGCGGGGCTCGGTGAGCAGTTCTTC. Protein sequence: CASSPVIAGLGEQFF. This chain links TRBV6-4 with TRBJ2-1; 8 bases line up with TRBD2. The trim removed 5 bases at V and 9 bases at J, leaving 12 bases unmatched. The V gene's germline CDR1 is MRHNA and CDR2 SNTAGT. CDR3 length: 15 residues.

This clonotype was seen only a few times. The V call is TRBV20-1, the J call TRBJ2-7; D unclear. The CDR3 is 13 amino acids. Germline V CDR1 and CDR2: DFQATT, SNEGSKA (reference sequence). Trimming left V 3 bases short and J 2 bases short, with 11 bases between. The CDR3 DNA reads as TGCAGTGCTAGGCCTCTCGGAACCTACGAGCAGTACTTC. It specifies CSARPLGTYEQYF.

This clonotype was observed many times. The chain links TRBV2 to TRBJ1-5; 7 bases line up with TRBD1. The germline gives CDR1 SNHLY, CDR2 FYNNEI. The CDR3 runs to 16 residues. The ends lost 6 bases at V and 0 bases at J; junction bases unmatched: 8. The CDR3 reads CASRQQGSNSNQPQHF. The CDR3, as DNA: TGTGCCAGCAGACAACAGGGGAGTAATAGCAATCAGCCCCAGCATTTT.

This clonotype was recorded at least ten times. The chain combines TRBV7-6 with TRBJ2-3; the match to TRBD2 covers 9 bases. The germline V gene encodes CDR1 SGHVS and CDR2 FNYEAQ. The junction had 4 bases not matched to a gene; V was cut back by 1 base and J by 2 bases. The CDR3 totals 16 residues. The chain's CDR3 is CASSLESGRTTDTQYF. The CDR3 DNA reads as TGTGCCAGCAGCTTAGAGAGCGGGAGGACCACAGATACGCAGTATTTT. Variable domain in full (rest from reference TRBV7-6 and TRBJ2-3): GAGVSQSPRYKVTKRGQDVALRCDPISGHVSLYWYRQALGQGPEFLTYFNYEAQQDKSGLPNDRFSAERPEGSISTLTIQRTEQRDSAMYRCASSLESGRTTDTQYFGPGTRLTVL.

This sequence joins TRBV25-1 and TRBJ2-3, with 7 positions matching TRBD2. CDR1 and CDR2 (germline): MGHDK, SYGVNS. This CDR3 region has 17 residues. V gave up 2 bases and J gave up 6 bases; unmatched junction bases: 14. CDR3 nucleotide sequence: TGTGCCAGCAGTGAAGGACCCGGGGCGGGAGTTAGGGATACGCAGTATTTT. Its protein product is CASSEGPGAGVRDTQYF.

Only a few counts were recorded for this clonotype. V and J are TRBV12-3 or TRBV12-4 and TRBJ2-3, with D possibly being TRBD2 (6 bases). V lost 7 bases to trimming and J lost 2 bases, with 10 bases between them. The CDR3 length is 13 residues. CDR3 coding DNA: TGTGCCAGCACACGGGGGTACACAGATACGCAGTATTTT. Translated, it gives CASTRGYTDTQYF.

The sample holds a few counts of this clonotype. The CDR3 spells CASSLTTTGLSNVLTF. The DNA for the CDR3 is TGCGCCAGCAGCTTGACAACGACAGGGTTATCCAACGTCCTGACTTTC. The chain employs TRBV5-1 and TRBJ2-6, with 7 positions matching TRBD1. There are 16 residues in the CDR3. V lost 1 base, J lost 8 bases, and 9 bases stayed unmatched. Per germline, CDR1 SGHRS and CDR2 YFSETQ.